These 31 T cell receptor beta chains were all obtained from the same sample, sequenced in a study of shared clonotypes between healthy human individuals (TCRdb year 2020). Library creation used the immunoSEQ multiplex PCR assay. This is the immuneACCESS table as TCRdb keeps it, with only in-frame sequences that have V and J called. A part of the clones is gone; compared with another copy, unresolved V genes explain less than half, and the rest is unexplained. Present in this sample are more than 2,000,000 clones, 85% to 95% of which were seen just once. 0.35% to 0.5% of the sample goes to the ten largest clones. Sequencing was done on a sample of naive CD4+ T cells from PBMCs. Read against the paper, the sample's cell subset or site label means: CD45RA+ positively selected. The receptors derive from a man aged 18 to 29 in good health. Some clones in this sample may be carry-over from other donors' samples.

This sequence joins TRBV19 and TRBJ1-5; 7 nucleotides align to TRBD1. V gave up 5 bases and J gave up 1 base; unmatched junction bases: 8. The CDR3 totals 16 residues. Germline CDR1 LNHDA, CDR2 SQIVND (reference sequence). This CDR3 is CASSPRQGWSNQPQHF. CDR3 in DNA: TGTGCCAGTAGTCCCCGACAGGGATGGAGCAATCAGCCCCAGCATTTT.

The J gene is TRBJ1-1, the V gene TRBV2; D may be TRBD1 (5 bases). V lost 6 bases and J 1 base, leaving 12 bases between the germline ends. The CDR3 has 14 amino acids. Germline V lookup: CDR1 SNHLY, CDR2 FYNNEI. The CDR3 DNA is TGTGCCAGCAGATTAGACAGCAAGAACACTGAAGCTTTCTTT. Protein: CASRLDSKNTEAFF.

This chain joins TRBV18 and TRBJ1-4; no clear D gene. Between the trimmed V and J ends, which lost 0 bases and 4 bases, there was a span of 9 bases. Looked up from germline, CDR1 is KGHSH and CDR2 is LQKENI. The CDR3 loop spans 15 amino acids. CDR3 residues: CASSPPVGYNEKLFF. The CDR3 region has the DNA TGTGCCAGCTCACCACCGGTCGGCTATAATGAAAAACTGTTTTTT.

V usage is TRBV5-1 and J usage is TRBJ2-3, with D tentatively TRBD1 or TRBD2 (5 bases each). Germline loops: CDR1 SGHRS, CDR2 YFSETQ. This CDR3 has 13 amino acids. The germline V and J ends were trimmed by 5 bases and 5 bases, with 12 bases remaining between them. The CDR3 region has the DNA TGCGCCAGCAGGTTCGGGACGGGAGATACGCAGTATTTT. It translates to CASRFGTGDTQYF.

This clone was found a few times. The chain has TRBV14 and TRBJ1-1; the D is unclear. Germline lookup yields CDR1 SGHDN and CDR2 FVKESK. V was shortened by 2 bases and J by 8 bases, with 12 bases between the two germline ends. The CDR3 extends over 13 amino acids. CDR3 amino acids: CASSQHVGREAFF. As DNA, the CDR3 is TGTGCCAGCAGCCAACATGTAGGCAGAGAAGCTTTCTTT.

V usage is TRBV5-1 and J usage is TRBJ1-2; 9 bases are shared with TRBD1. Looked up from germline, CDR1 is SGHRS and CDR2 is YFSETQ. Trimming cost V 0 bases and J 1 base; bases outside gene matches: 7. The CDR3 spans 17 residues. CDR3 region: CASSLEGQGRRNYGYTF. The DNA for the CDR3 is TGCGCCAGCAGCTTGGAAGGACAGGGGAGACGTAACTATGGCTACACCTTC. Based on the CDR3 plus reference TRBV5-1 and TRBJ1-2, the full variable domain is KAGVTQTPRYLIKTRGQQVTLSCSPISGHRSVSWYQQTPGQGLQFLFEYFSETQRNKGNFPGRFSGRQFSNSRSEMNVSTLELGDSALYLCASSLEGQGRRNYGYTFGSGTRLTVV.

This chain uses TRBV4-1 with TRBJ2-3; 9 bases line up with TRBD2. V shed 1 base and J 2 bases; nucleotides not matched to a gene: 1. The CDR3 spans 15 residues. Germline V gene data show CDR1 as MGHRA and CDR2 as YSYEKL. CDR3 nucleotide sequence: TGCGCCAGCAGCCAAGGACTAGCGGACACAGATACGCAGTATTTT. Protein product: CASSQGLADTDTQYF.

A single count supports this clone. V and J are TRBV6-1 and TRBJ1-1, with D possibly TRBD1 on 6 matching bases. CDR1 MNHNS and CDR2 SASEGT come from the germline V gene. V lost 7 bases and J lost 6, with 15 bases in between. The CDR3 spans 13 residues. The CDR3 DNA follows: TGTGCCAGCACCCTACAGGGTAACGCTGAAGCTTTCTTT. Protein sequence: CASTLQGNAEAFF.

This chain uses TRBV5-1 with TRBJ2-5; D assignment may be TRBD1 or TRBD2 (5 bases each). The V and J ends lost 0 bases and 2 bases respectively, with 11 bases between them. The CDR3 runs to 15 residues. CDR1 and CDR2 from the germline V gene are SGHRS and YFSETQ. CDR3 in DNA: TGCGCCAGCAGCTTGGAGTGGGGGAAACAAGAGACCCAGTACTTC. This gives the protein CASSLEWGKQETQYF.

The chain has TRBV19 and TRBJ2-7; 7 bases align to TRBD1. Germline-derived CDR1 and CDR2 are LNHDA and SQIVND (reference sequence). The CDR3 is made up of 15 amino acids. V dropped 5 bases and J dropped 2; count of bases not matched to a gene: 9. The CDR3 here is CASSVQPGQTYEQYF. CDR3 nucleotides: TGTGCCAGTAGTGTTCAACCGGGACAGACCTACGAGCAGTACTTC.

The chain joins TRBV5-1 to TRBJ2-4; D is ambiguous. The CDR3 is made up of 17 amino acids. V was cut by 1 base and J by 0 bases, with 14 bases left in between. CDR1 SGHRS and CDR2 YFSETQ come from the germline V gene. In DNA, the CDR3 is TGCGCCAGCAGCTTGCCTCGTTGGGGTACAGCCAAAAACATTCAGTACTTC. Its protein product is CASSLPRWGTAKNIQYF.

This sequence joins TRBV6-5 and TRBJ2-5; 9 nucleotides agree with TRBD1. From germline, CDR1 is MNHEY and CDR2 SVGAGI. The CDR3 extends over 15 amino acids. After removal of 4 bases from V and 10 bases from J, the junction contained 13 bases not matched to a gene. CDR3 in amino acids: CASSSTGTGRLDQYF. The CDR3 DNA sequence: TGTGCCAGCAGTTCTACCGGGACAGGGAGGTTAGACCAGTACTTC.

The chain is built from TRBV6-5 and TRBJ2-1; 11 bases map to TRBD2. The CDR3 has 16 amino acids. Germline trimming cut 0 bases from V and 4 bases from J; bases unmatched to any gene: 2. Germline V gene sequence: CDR1 MNHEY, CDR2 SVGAGI. The CDR3 is CASSYSGLADYNEQFF. The CDR3 DNA reads as TGTGCCAGCAGTTACTCGGGACTAGCGGATTACAATGAGCAGTTCTTC.

The CDR3 DNA is TGCGCCAGCAGCTTGGATGCCCGACAGGGGATCCATGGCTACACCTTC. Protein sequence: CASSLDARQGIHGYTF. This rearrangement joins TRBV5-1 to TRBJ1-2; 8 nucleotides line up with TRBD1. CDR1 is SGHRS, CDR2 YFSETQ, per germline. After removal of 0 bases from V and 6 bases from J, the junction contained 10 bases not matched to a gene. CDR3 length: 16 amino acids.

The rearrangement links TRBV28 to TRBJ1-2; D unresolved. Trimming pared 2 bases from V and 4 bases from J, leaving 8 bases between. Germline assignment: CDR1 MDHEN and CDR2 SYDVKM. This CDR3 region has 13 residues. The CDR3 DNA follows: TGTGCCAGCAGTTTAGTTTTACTCTATGGCTACACCTTC. It specifies CASSLVLLYGYTF.

V usage is TRBV7-8 and J usage is TRBJ1-2, with D hard to call. CDR1 and CDR2 (germline): SGHVS, FQNEAQ. The V end lost 2 bases, the J end lost 1 base, and 5 bases lay between the germline ends. CDR3 length equals 13 residues. The DNA of the CDR3 is TGTGCCAGCAGCTTACAGGTTAACTATGGCTACACCTTC. It encodes CASSLQVNYGYTF.

The chain carries TRBV27 and TRBJ2-7; D might be TRBD2 (7 bases). The CDR3 has 14 residues. Trimming shortened V by 8 bases and J by 2 bases, and 16 bases separated the two germline ends. Germline values: CDR1 MNHEY, CDR2 SMNVEV (reference sequence). The DNA of the CDR3 is TGTGCCAGCCGAAGGGGGGGGTTCACCTACGAGCAGTACTTC. Protein product: CASRRGGFTYEQYF.

The chain links TRBV11-1 to TRBJ1-2; 10 bases align to TRBD1. The J segment lost 5 bases and the V segment lost 4 bases, leaving 4 bases of the junction unmatched. The CDR3 has 14 residues. Germline loops: CDR1 SGHAT, CDR2 FQDESV (reference sequence). For the CDR3, the DNA is TGTGCCAGCAGCTCGCCGGGACAGGGGTATGGCTACACCTTC. Protein: CASSSPGQGYGYTF.

V is TRBV7-2 and J is TRBJ1-5; D not certain. Germline loops: CDR1 SGHTA, CDR2 FQGNSA. CDR3 length: 15 residues. The V gene lost 5 bases and the J gene lost 0 bases, with 11 bases spanning the gap. CDR3 bases: TGTGCCAGCAGCCTGGCGTTCCTTAGCAATCAGCCCCAGCATTTT. This encodes CASSLAFLSNQPQHF. Together with reference TRBV7-2 and TRBJ1-5, the CDR3 gives the full variable domain: GAGVSQSPSNKVTEKGKDVELRCDPISGHTALYWYRQSLGQGLEFLIYFQGNSAPDKSGLPSDRFSAERTGGSVSTLTIQRTQQEDSAVYLCASSLAFLSNQPQHFGDGTRLSIL.

The CDR3 loop is CASSLQGRYQPQHF. The CDR3 DNA reads TGTGCCAGCAGTTTGCAGGGGAGGTACCAGCCCCAGCATTTT. The V gene is TRBV28, the J gene TRBJ1-5, with a tentative D call TRBD1 (6 bases). This CDR3 comprises 14 residues. CDR1 is MDHEN, CDR2 SYDVKM, per germline. Trimming took off 3 bases at V and 7 bases at J, with 13 bases between the two ends.

CDR3 nucleotide sequence: TGTGCCAGCGGCCGACTAGGACAGGGGCCCGGAAACACCATATATTTT. Translating it yields CASGRLGQGPGNTIYF. The gene calls are TRBV28 and TRBJ1-3; 9 bases are a match to TRBD1. Germline CDR1 MDHEN, CDR2 SYDVKM. CDR3 size: 16 residues. V gave up 8 bases and J gave up 4 bases; unmatched junction bases: 12. The entire variable domain, with the rest obtained from reference TRBV28 and TRBJ1-3, is as follows: DVKVTQSSRYLVKRTGEKVFLECVQDMDHENMFWYRQDPGLGLRLIYFSYDVKMKEKGDIPEGYSVSREKKERFSLILESASTNQTSMYLCASGRLGQGPGNTIYFGEGSWLTVV.

The chain combines TRBV6-5 with TRBJ2-7, with 14 bases aligning to TRBD2. The CDR3 runs to 16 residues. Germline CDR1 and CDR2: MNHEY and SVGAGI. The V gene end was trimmed by 2 bases and the J gene end by 3 bases; junction bases not matched to a gene: 3. The CDR3, as DNA: TGTGCCAGCAGTTACGCGGGACTAGCGGGAGACTACGAGCAGTACTTC. It encodes CASSYAGLAGDYEQYF.

This clone was counted once. The J gene is TRBJ1-3, the V gene TRBV7-9; D possibly corresponds to TRBD1 (6 bases). The CDR3 covers 16 residues. Germline V CDR1 and CDR2: SEHNR, FQNEAQ (reference sequence). The germline V and J ends were trimmed by 2 bases and 3 bases, with 14 bases remaining between them. CDR3: CASSLKYTQGGNTIYF. CDR3 coding DNA: TGTGCCAGCAGCTTAAAATATACACAGGGTGGAAACACCATATATTTT.

The chain combines TRBV7-2 with TRBJ2-7; TRBD2 matches 10 bases. Unmatched junction bases numbered 6, after V lost 4 bases and J lost 0 bases. Germline V gene sequence: CDR1 SGHTA, CDR2 FQGNSA. The length of the CDR3 is 16 residues. In DNA, the CDR3 is TGTGCCAGCAGCTGGTACTCTAGCGGGAGCTCCTACGAGCAGTACTTC. Translation: CASSWYSSGSSYEQYF. Complete variable domain (other parts from reference TRBV7-2 and TRBJ2-7): GAGVSQSPSNKVTEKGKDVELRCDPISGHTALYWYRQSLGQGLEFLIYFQGNSAPDKSGLPSDRFSAERTGGSVSTLTIQRTQQEDSAVYLCASSWYSSGSSYEQYFGPGTRLTVT.

The V and J genes are TRBV5-1 and TRBJ2-3, with D perhaps TRBD2 (6 bases). Germline values: CDR1 SGHRS, CDR2 YFSETQ. This CDR3 contains 15 residues. The V end was cut by 4 bases, the J end by 4 bases, with 16 bases between. The CDR3 sequence: CASSVLKGGPDTQYF. In DNA, the CDR3 is TGCGCCAGCAGCGTATTAAAGGGAGGCCCAGATACGCAGTATTTT.

The chain is built from TRBV28 and TRBJ1-1; tentatively, D is TRBD1 (5 bases). V was shortened by 2 bases and J by 7 bases, with 17 bases between the two germline ends. The CDR3 contains 15 residues. Germline V gives CDR1 MDHEN, CDR2 SYDVKM. The DNA for the CDR3 is TGTGCCAGCAGTTTAGGGGGGGACGGTCACCTTGAAGCTTTCTTT. Its protein product is CASSLGGDGHLEAFF.

The chain couples TRBV7-6 to TRBJ2-5, with no clear D. Trimming stripped 6 bases from V and 5 bases from J, with 10 bases between. Germline V gene lookup returns CDR1 SGHVS and CDR2 FNYEAQ. This CDR3 region has 12 residues. Here the CDR3 reads CASSRRTETQYF. The CDR3 coding sequence is TGTGCCAGCAGTCGCAGAACGGAGACCCAGTACTTC.

This sequence joins TRBV6-5 and TRBJ2-7; D uncertain. This CDR3 spans 15 amino acids. The ends were cut back, 0 bases at V and 7 bases at J, with 16 bases in the middle. CDR1 and CDR2 (germline): MNHEY, SVGAGI. The CDR3 region is CASSYSKSLTGEQYF. CDR3 coding DNA: TGTGCCAGCAGTTACTCGAAGTCATTGACCGGGGAGCAGTACTTC.

V gene TRBV5-1 combines with J gene TRBJ2-5, with 7 bases lining up with TRBD2. J was trimmed by 2 bases and V by 2 bases; bases with no gene match: 9. Germline CDR1 is SGHRS and CDR2 is YFSETQ. CDR3 size: 16 residues. The CDR3 region is CASSFWSGGGQETQYF. The DNA for the CDR3 is TGCGCCAGCAGCTTTTGGTCGGGGGGAGGACAAGAGACCCAGTACTTC.

This chain links TRBV21-1 with TRBJ1-3. TRBV21-1 corresponds to a pseudogene. There are 16 residues in the CDR3. CDR3 amino acids: CASSRGRKRSGNTIYF. The CDR3 DNA is TGTGCCAGCAGCCGGGGGAGGAAGCGCTCTGGAAACACCATATATTTT.

This chain joins TRBV19 and TRBJ1-1, with D possibly TRBD1 on 6 matching bases. The ends were cut back, 5 bases at V and 5 bases at J, with 15 bases in the middle. Looked up from germline, CDR1 is LNHDA and CDR2 is SQIVND (reference sequence). The CDR3 is 14 amino acids. The CDR3 protein is CASSPRGATTEAFF. The DNA for the CDR3 is TGTGCCAGTAGTCCGAGGGGGGCAACGACTGAAGCTTTCTTT.